The 7 T cell receptor beta chains in this list originate from one sample, sequenced in a study of blood T cell repertoires in COVID-19. Repertoires were generated with immunoSEQ multiplex PCR, while TCRdb's copy carries only in-frame clones and drops some. The sample contains fewer than 200,000 clones, 82% of which appear only once. Sample: peripheral blood. The receptors here all came from a woman in her 70s with acute or convalescent COVID-19.

This clone was seen only once. The rearrangement uses TRBV5-4 and TRBJ1-2; D may be TRBD1 (5 bases). This CDR3 contains 18 residues. Germline V gene data show CDR1 as SGHNT and CDR2 as YYREEE (reference sequence). The V end lost 4 bases, the J end lost 5 bases, and 27 bases lay between the germline ends. The DNA for the CDR3 is TGTGCCAGCAGCCATCGGTATATTTCGGACGGGGGAATTTATGGCTACACCTTC. It encodes CASSHRYISDGGIYGYTF.

J is TRBJ2-1 and V is TRBV28, with a weak D call TRBD2 (6 bases). The germline V gene encodes CDR1 MDHEN and CDR2 SYDVKM. The CDR3 contains 15 residues. V lost 3 bases and J lost 3, with 12 bases in between. This CDR3 is CASSLEGKIYNEQFF. The CDR3 bases are TGTGCCAGCAGTTTGGAGGGAAAAATCTACAATGAGCAGTTCTTC.

The chain links TRBV28 to TRBJ1-2, with no clear D. Trimming took 2 bases from V and 7 from J, leaving 20 bases between them. Germline CDR1 and CDR2: MDHEN and SYDVKM. The CDR3 runs to 16 residues. CDR3 region: CASSLSAEGNYFGYTF. For the CDR3, the DNA is TGTGCCAGCAGTTTAAGCGCGGAGGGTAATTATTTTGGCTACACCTTC.

V and J are TRBV4-2 and TRBJ2-1; D is perhaps TRBD2 (7 bases). The CDR3 spans 16 residues. CDR1 LGHNA and CDR2 YNFKEQ come from the germline V gene. The germline V and J ends were trimmed by 4 bases and 8 bases, with 21 bases remaining between them. The CDR3 sequence: CASSPTELEGGDEQFF. The CDR3 DNA follows: TGTGCCAGCAGCCCCACGGAGTTGGAAGGGGGGGATGAGCAGTTCTTC.

The rearrangement joins TRBV7-2 to TRBJ2-3, with 8 bases that match TRBD2. Trimming removed 3 bases from V and 2 bases from J; junction bases left unmatched: 10. The CDR3 is 17 residues long. Germline lookup yields CDR1 SGHTA and CDR2 FQGNSA. The CDR3 DNA follows: TGTGCCAGCAGCTTTCCGGGACTAGTCCTACACACAGATACGCAGTATTTT. This translates into CASSFPGLVLHTDTQYF.

This chain uses TRBV5-1 with TRBJ2-1, with D possibly being TRBD2 (6 bases). There are 15 residues in the CDR3. Between the trimmed V and J ends, which lost 6 bases and 11 bases, there was a span of 24 bases. CDR1 SGHRS and CDR2 YFSETQ come from the germline V gene. As DNA, the CDR3 is TGCGCCAGCATCTTACGCGCTTCGGGAGTGGAAAAGCAGTTCTTC. The encoded protein is CASILRASGVEKQFF. The full variable domain, completed using reference TRBV5-1 and TRBJ2-1, is KAGVTQTPRYLIKTRGQQVTLSCSPISGHRSVSWYQQTPGQGLQFLFEYFSETQRNKGNFPGRFSGRQFSNSRSEMNVSTLELGDSALYLCASILRASGVEKQFFGPGTRLTVL.

The V gene is TRBV2, the J gene TRBJ1-5; D possibly corresponds to TRBD1 (6 bases). V lost 6 bases to trimming and J lost 6 bases, with 15 bases between them. The germline CDR1 and CDR2 sequences are SNHLY and FYNNEI. This CDR3 region has 14 residues. CDR3 nucleotides: TGTGCCAGCAGAGACCCGGGACACAGTCAGCCCCAGCATTTT. It specifies CASRDPGHSQPQHF.